Each of the 2 T cell receptor beta chains below was sequenced from the same sample in a study of blood T cell repertoires in COVID-19. Generated by immunoSEQ multiplex PCR, the TCRdb table keeps only in-frame clones and is missing some. Of 150,000 or so clones in the sample, 88% are singletons; the top ten hold approximately 7%. The sequencing input was PBMCs or T cells enriched from blood (not recorded which). Receptors were obtained from a woman aged 50 to 65 who had recovered from COVID-19.

The chain joins TRBV7-2 to TRBJ2-1; TRBD1 matches 11 bases. Per the germline V gene, CDR1 is SGHTA and CDR2 is FQGNSA. The CDR3 spans 18 residues. The ends lost 6 bases at V and 1 base at J; junction bases unmatched: 11. CDR3 coding DNA: TGTGCCAGCAGATCAGGGACAGGGGGTTTTTCATCCTACAATGAGCAGTTCTTC. It translates to CASRSGTGGFSSYNEQFF.

The genes are TRBV18 and TRBJ1-2; a possible D gene is TRBD1 (6 bases). The V gene lost 2 bases and the J gene lost 6 bases, with 10 bases spanning the gap. The germline V gene encodes CDR1 KGHSH and CDR2 LQKENI. The CDR3 is 13 residues long. CDR3 nucleotide sequence: TGTGCCAGCTCACCAAGGGACACGGATGGCTACACCTTC. This translates into CASSPRDTDGYTF.